This T cell receptor (beta chain) was found in a study of Tregs in tolerant kidney transplant recipients. V shed 7 bases and J 3 bases; nucleotides not matched to a gene: 5. The CDR3 runs 14 residues. Per germline, CDR1 SNHLY and CDR2 FYNNEI. Profiling relied on immunoSEQ multiplex PCR, and the TCRdb table lists in-frame clones only, not all of them. The profile shows about 240,000 clones, approximately 84% of them singletons. The chain links TRBV2 to TRBJ1-4; 7 nucleotides match TRBD1. This TCR came from a human donor in good health. The sample comprised CD4+ T cells from blood. The CDR3 protein is CASIPTGSNEKLFF. CDR3 sequence (DNA): TGTGCCAGCATCCCGACAGGGTCTAATGAAAAACTGTTTTTT. The whole variable domain, filled in from reference TRBV2 and TRBJ1-4, reads EPEVTQTPSHQVTQMGQEVILRCVPISNHLYFYWYRQILGQKVEFLVSFYNNEISEKSEIFDDQFSVERPDGSNFTLKIRSTKLEDSAMYFCASIPTGSNEKLFFGSGTQLSVL.